This T cell receptor (beta chain) comes out of a study of OX40 agonist ivuxolimab in advanced cancers. Study in general: Those enrolled were around 87% male, with a mean age of approximately 60 years and ages from 23 to 79. Study conclusions and caveats: Individuals who were partial responders at 0.1-3.0 mg/kg had clonal expansion that ranked among the lowest. Circulating CD4+ and CD8+ T cells showed clonal expansion by week 6 at 0.1 to 3.0 mg/kg.

Profiling relied on immunoSEQ multiplex PCR, and the TCRdb table lists in-frame clones only, not all of them. Of 60,000 to 85,000 clones listed, about nine tenths are singletons. About this clone itself: Its antigen remains unidentified.

V shed 1 base and J shed 5 bases, with 4 bases lying between them. There are 12 residues in the CDR3. Germline V gene sequence: CDR1 SGHRS, CDR2 YFSETQ. V gene TRBV5-1 combines with J gene TRBJ2-1; D unclear. The sequence derives from an adult with an advanced solid tumor such as melanoma, head and neck, liver or kidney cancer. The sequencing used CD4+ or CD8+ T cells sorted from blood, collected in a trial of the OX40 agonist ivuxolimab. CDR3 residues: CASSLQNNEQFF. Here the CDR3 DNA reads TGCGCCAGCAGCTTGCAGAACAATGAGCAGTTCTTC.